This T cell receptor beta chain was observed in a study of T-cell reconstitution after alpha-beta-depleted transplantation in children. The library targeted TCRbeta and was prepared with unique molecular identifiers. TCRdb called the PCR reads again in MiXCR, with one record for every CDR3 protein. The sample consists of 200,000 to 300,000 distinct CDR3 sequences, over 20% of them appearing once. This clonotype came up many times. V lost 6 bases, J lost 0 bases, and 10 bases stayed unmatched. There are 15 residues in the CDR3. The germline V gene encodes CDR1 DFQATT and CDR2 SNEGSKA (reference sequence).

The sequencing used PBMCs, collected before TCRalphabeta/CD19-depleted stem cell transplant. The chain carries TRBV20-1 and TRBJ2-7, with 8 bases matching TRBD1. The clonotype originates from a girl aged 2 to 9 with Fanconi anemia, due to receive a stem cell transplant. The CDR3 loop is CSARNRDRPSYEQYF. The CDR3 bases are TGCAGTGCGAGAAACCGGGACAGGCCCTCCTACGAGCAGTACTTC.